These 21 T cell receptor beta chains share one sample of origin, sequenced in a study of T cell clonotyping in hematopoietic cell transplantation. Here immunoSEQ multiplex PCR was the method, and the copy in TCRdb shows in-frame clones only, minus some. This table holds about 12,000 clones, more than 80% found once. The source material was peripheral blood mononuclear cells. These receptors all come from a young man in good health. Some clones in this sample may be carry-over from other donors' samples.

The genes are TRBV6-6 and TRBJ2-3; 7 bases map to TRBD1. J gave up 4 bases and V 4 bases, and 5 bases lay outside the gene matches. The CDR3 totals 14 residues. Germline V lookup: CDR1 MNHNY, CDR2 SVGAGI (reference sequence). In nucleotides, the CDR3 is TGTGCCAGCAGTTCCAACAGGGGAGCAGATACGCAGTATTTT. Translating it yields CASSSNRGADTQYF.

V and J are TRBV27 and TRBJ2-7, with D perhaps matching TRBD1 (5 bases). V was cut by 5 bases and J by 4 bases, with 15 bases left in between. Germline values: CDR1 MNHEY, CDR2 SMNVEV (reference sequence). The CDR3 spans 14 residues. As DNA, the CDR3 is TGTGCCAGCAGTGGTACAGGACGGAGATACGAGCAGTACTTC. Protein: CASSGTGRRYEQYF.

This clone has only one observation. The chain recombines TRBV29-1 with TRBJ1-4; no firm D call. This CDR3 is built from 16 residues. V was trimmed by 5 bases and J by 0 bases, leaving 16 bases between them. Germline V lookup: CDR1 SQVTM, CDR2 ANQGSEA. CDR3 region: CSVYLADVATNEKLFF. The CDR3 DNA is TGCAGCGTTTATTTGGCGGATGTTGCAACTAATGAAAAACTGTTTTTT.

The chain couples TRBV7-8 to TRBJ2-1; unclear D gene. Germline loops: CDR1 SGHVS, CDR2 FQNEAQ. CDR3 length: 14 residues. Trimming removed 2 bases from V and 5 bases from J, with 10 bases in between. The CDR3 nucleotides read TGTGCCAGCAGCTTATACCTACAGAACAATGAGCAGTTCTTC. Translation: CASSLYLQNNEQFF.

The CDR3 loop reads CAWSVRGLSEQFF. CDR3 nucleotides: TGTGCCTGGAGTGTACGTGGGCTGTCTGAGCAGTTCTTC. This rearrangement joins TRBV30 to TRBJ2-1; no clear D. Per the germline V gene, CDR1 is GTSNPN and CDR2 is SVGIG (reference sequence). The CDR3 sequence is 13 residues long. The ends were cut back, 0 bases at V and 9 bases at J, with 12 bases in the middle.

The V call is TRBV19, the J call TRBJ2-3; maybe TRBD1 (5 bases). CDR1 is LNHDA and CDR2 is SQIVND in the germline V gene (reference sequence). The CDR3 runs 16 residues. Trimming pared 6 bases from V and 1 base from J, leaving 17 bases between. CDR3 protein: CASSHTTIRGTDTQYF. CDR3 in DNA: TGTGCCAGTAGCCACACGACAATCAGGGGCACAGATACGCAGTATTTT.

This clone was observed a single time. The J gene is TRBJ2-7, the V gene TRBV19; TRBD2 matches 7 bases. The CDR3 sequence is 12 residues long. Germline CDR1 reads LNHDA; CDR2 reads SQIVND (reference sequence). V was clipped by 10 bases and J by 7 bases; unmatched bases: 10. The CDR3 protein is CAISSGSGEQYF. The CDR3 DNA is TGTGCCATTTCTAGCGGCTCGGGAGAGCAGTACTTC. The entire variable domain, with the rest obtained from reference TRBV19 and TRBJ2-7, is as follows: DGGITQSPKYLFRKEGQNVTLSCEQNLNHDAMYWYRQDPGQGLRLIYYSQIVNDFQKGDIAEGYSVSREKKESFPLTVTSAQKNPTAFYLCAISSGSGEQYFGPGTRLTVT.

Here the CDR3 DNA reads TGTGCCAGCATCTCCGACCGGAGGGACACCATATATTTT. Its protein is CASISDRRDTIYF. The chain links TRBV7-2 to TRBJ1-3, with D unresolved. The ends were cut back, 7 bases at V and 8 bases at J, with 15 bases in the middle. CDR1 is SGHTA and CDR2 is FQGNSA in the germline V gene. The CDR3 sequence is 13 residues long.

Written as DNA, the CDR3 is TGTGCCTGGAGTAGCACCCTGGGGTATGGCTACACCTTC. Translated: CAWSSTLGYGYTF. The chain has TRBV30 and TRBJ1-2; D gene unclear. CDR1 GTSNPN and CDR2 SVGIG come from the germline V gene (reference sequence). The germline V and J ends were trimmed by 2 bases and 5 bases, with 12 bases remaining between them. This CDR3 is 13 amino acids long.

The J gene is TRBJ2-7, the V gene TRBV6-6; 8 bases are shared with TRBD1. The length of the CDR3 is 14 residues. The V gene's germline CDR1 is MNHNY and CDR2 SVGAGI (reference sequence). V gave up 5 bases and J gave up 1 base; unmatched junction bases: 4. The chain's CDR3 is CASSPTGGSYEQYF. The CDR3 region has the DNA TGTGCCAGCAGTCCTACAGGGGGGTCCTACGAGCAGTACTTC.

The CDR3 DNA sequence: TGTGCCAGCAGTCCGGGTCTGAACACTGAAGCTTTCTTT. Translation: CASSPGLNTEAFF. J is TRBJ1-1 and V is TRBV6-6; the D is unclear. V lost 5 bases, J lost 0 bases, and 7 bases lay in between. CDR1 MNHNY and CDR2 SVGAGI come from the germline V gene (reference sequence). CDR3 size: 13 residues.

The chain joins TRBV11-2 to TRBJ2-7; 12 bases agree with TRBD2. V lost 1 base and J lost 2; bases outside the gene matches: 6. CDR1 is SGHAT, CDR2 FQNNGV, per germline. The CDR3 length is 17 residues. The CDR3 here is CASSLGRTSGVPYEQYF. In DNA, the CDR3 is TGTGCCAGCAGCTTAGGGAGGACTAGCGGGGTACCCTACGAGCAGTACTTC.

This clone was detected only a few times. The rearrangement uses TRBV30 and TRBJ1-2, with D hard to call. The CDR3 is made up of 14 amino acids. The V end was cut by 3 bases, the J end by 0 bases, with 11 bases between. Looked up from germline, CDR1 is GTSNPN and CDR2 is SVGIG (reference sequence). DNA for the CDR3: TGTGCCTGGAGCCTTGGGAGGGCTAACTATGGCTACACCTTC. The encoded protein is CAWSLGRANYGYTF.

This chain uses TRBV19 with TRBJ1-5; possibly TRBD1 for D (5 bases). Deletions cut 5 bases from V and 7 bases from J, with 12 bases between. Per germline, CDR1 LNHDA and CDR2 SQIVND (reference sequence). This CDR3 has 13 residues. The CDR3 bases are TGTGCCAGTAGTTTTCAGGGTCAACAGCCCCAGCATTTT. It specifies CASSFQGQQPQHF.

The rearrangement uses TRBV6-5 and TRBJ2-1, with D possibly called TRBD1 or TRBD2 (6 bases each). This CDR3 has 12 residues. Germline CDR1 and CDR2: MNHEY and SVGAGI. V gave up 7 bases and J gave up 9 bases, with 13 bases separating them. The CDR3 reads CASMPGGGEQFF. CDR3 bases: TGTGCCAGCATGCCCGGGGGCGGTGAGCAGTTCTTC.

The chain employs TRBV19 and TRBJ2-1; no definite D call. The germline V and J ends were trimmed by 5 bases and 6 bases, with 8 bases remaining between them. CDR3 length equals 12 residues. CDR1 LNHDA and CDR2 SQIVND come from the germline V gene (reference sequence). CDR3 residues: CASSPVSNEQFF. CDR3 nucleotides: TGTGCCAGTAGTCCCGTTAGCAATGAGCAGTTCTTC.

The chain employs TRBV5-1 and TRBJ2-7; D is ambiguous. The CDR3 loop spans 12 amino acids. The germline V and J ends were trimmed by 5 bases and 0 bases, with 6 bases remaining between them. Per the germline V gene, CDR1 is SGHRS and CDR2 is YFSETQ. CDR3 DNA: TGCGCCAGCAGGTACAGCTCCTACGAGCAGTACTTC. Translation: CASRYSSYEQYF. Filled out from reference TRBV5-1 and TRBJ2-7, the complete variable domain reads KAGVTQTPRYLIKTRGQQVTLSCSPISGHRSVSWYQQTPGQGLQFLFEYFSETQRNKGNFPGRFSGRQFSNSRSEMNVSTLELGDSALYLCASRYSSYEQYFGPGTRLTVT.

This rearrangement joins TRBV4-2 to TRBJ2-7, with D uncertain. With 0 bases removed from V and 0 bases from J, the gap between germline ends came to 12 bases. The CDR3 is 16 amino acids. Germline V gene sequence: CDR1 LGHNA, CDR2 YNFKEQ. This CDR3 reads CASSQDSSRSSYEQYF. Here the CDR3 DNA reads TGTGCCAGCAGCCAAGACTCGAGCAGGAGCTCCTACGAGCAGTACTTC.

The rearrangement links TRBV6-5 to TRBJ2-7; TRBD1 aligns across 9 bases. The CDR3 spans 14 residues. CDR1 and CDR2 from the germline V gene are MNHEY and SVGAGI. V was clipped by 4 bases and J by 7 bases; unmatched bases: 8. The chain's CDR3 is CASSLGQGWGEQYF. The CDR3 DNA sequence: TGTGCCAGCAGTTTGGGACAGGGCTGGGGTGAGCAGTACTTC.

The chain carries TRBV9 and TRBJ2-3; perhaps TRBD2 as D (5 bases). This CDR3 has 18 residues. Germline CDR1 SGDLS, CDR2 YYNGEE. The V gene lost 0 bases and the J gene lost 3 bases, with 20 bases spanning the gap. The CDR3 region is CASSVDVGNTEGTDTQYF. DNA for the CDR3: TGTGCCAGCAGCGTAGACGTCGGGAATACCGAGGGAACAGATACGCAGTATTTT.

Here the CDR3 reads CASSIRDRRNTEAFF. CDR3 DNA sequence: TGTGCCAGTAGTATCCGGGACAGGAGGAACACTGAAGCTTTCTTT. This chain connects TRBV19 to TRBJ1-1, with 8 bases identical to TRBD1. Germline CDR1 LNHDA, CDR2 SQIVND (reference sequence). This CDR3 is built from 15 residues. V was clipped by 3 bases and J by 1 base; unmatched bases: 4.